These 21 T cell receptor beta chains originate from one sample sequenced in a study of control samples from healthy donors and cancer patients. The data were produced by immunoSEQ multiplex PCR, yet TCRdb's version contains in-frame clones alone and is incomplete. The sample lists 85,000 to 120,000 clones, around 90% occurring once. Sequenced input: blood. The origin of the receptors is a woman between 18 and 30 years old in good health.

This rearrangement joins TRBV19 to TRBJ1-4; D unresolved. Germline-derived CDR1 and CDR2 are LNHDA and SQIVND (reference sequence). This CDR3 is 14 amino acids long. The ends were cut back, 2 bases at V and 4 bases at J, with 8 bases in the middle. DNA for the CDR3: TGTGCCAGTAGTATATCAGTTAGTAATGAAAAACTGTTTTTT. It yields the protein CASSISVSNEKLFF. Filled out from reference TRBV19 and TRBJ1-4, the complete variable domain reads DGGITQSPKYLFRKEGQNVTLSCEQNLNHDAMYWYRQDPGQGLRLIYYSQIVNDFQKGDIAEGYSVSREKKESFPLTVTSAQKNPTAFYLCASSISVSNEKLFFGSGTQLSVL.

This clone was detected only a few times. This rearrangement joins TRBV7-2 to TRBJ2-6; TRBD1 matches at 9 bases. The CDR3 consists of 14 residues. CDR1 is SGHTA and CDR2 is FQGNSA in the germline V gene. The CDR3 nucleotides read TGTGCAGACGACAGGGGGTCTGGGGCCAACGTCCTGACTTTC. The encoded protein is CADDRGSGANVLTF.

This chain connects TRBV5-1 to TRBJ1-1, with D possibly being TRBD1 (6 bases). The CDR3 sequence is 16 residues long. CDR1 is SGHRS and CDR2 is YFSETQ in the germline V gene. V dropped 4 bases and J dropped 4 bases, with 20 bases sitting between them. In DNA form, the CDR3 reads TGCGCCAGCAGCAGGGAAAAACAGGGAGGGAGCACTGAAGCTTTCTTT. Translating it yields CASSREKQGGSTEAFF.

The chain couples TRBV4-2 to TRBJ2-7, with TRBD2 matching 14 bases. Germline V lookup: CDR1 LGHNA, CDR2 YNFKEQ. The V and J ends lost 3 bases and 8 bases, in that order; junction bases with no gene match: 9. There are 16 residues in the CDR3. CDR3 protein: CASSHPPGTSGSKQYF. In DNA form, the CDR3 reads TGTGCCAGCAGCCATCCTCCCGGGACTAGCGGGAGTAAGCAGTACTTC.

This clone was counted only a few times. The chain recombines TRBV11-2 with TRBJ1-1; 7 nucleotides match TRBD1. J lost 3 bases, V lost 1 base, and 5 bases had no gene match. The CDR3 covers 15 residues. Germline V gene lookup returns CDR1 SGHAT and CDR2 FQNNGV. CDR3 amino acids: CASSLVGGSHTEAFF. CDR3 nucleotides: TGTGCCAGCAGCTTAGTAGGGGGCTCGCACACTGAAGCTTTCTTT.

The J gene is TRBJ2-1, the V gene TRBV6-2 or TRBV6-3; D gene unclear. The germline V and J ends were trimmed by 5 bases and 9 bases, with 14 bases remaining between them. CDR3 length: 13 residues. In germline, CDR1 is MNHEY, CDR2 SVGEGT. The CDR3 here is CASSDTEWGEQFF. Here the CDR3 DNA reads TGTGCCAGCAGTGACACCGAATGGGGTGAGCAGTTCTTC.

V usage is TRBV2 and J usage is TRBJ1-6; D gene ambiguous. The V gene's germline CDR1 is SNHLY and CDR2 FYNNEI. Trimming removed 2 bases from V and 2 bases from J, with 13 bases in between. This CDR3 has 17 residues. DNA for the CDR3: TGTGCCAGCAGTGAATGGGTAAATCTCCCCTATAATTCACCCCTCCACTTT. Its translation is CASSEWVNLPYNSPLHF.

The chain recombines TRBV6-6 with TRBJ1-1; 7 positions match TRBD1. Trimming removed 2 bases from V and 6 bases from J; junction bases left unmatched: 3. CDR1 is MNHNY and CDR2 is SVGAGI in the germline V gene (reference sequence). This CDR3 spans 13 amino acids. As DNA, the CDR3 is TGTGCCAGCAGTTACAGGGACAGTTCTGAAGCTTTCTTT. It is translated as CASSYRDSSEAFF.

The rearrangement links TRBV5-1 to TRBJ1-6; 8 bases are shared with TRBD1. The junction had 8 bases not matched to a gene; V was cut back by 4 bases and J by 8 bases. CDR1 and CDR2 from the germline V gene are SGHRS and YFSETQ. CDR3 size: 15 residues. The DNA for the CDR3 is TGCGCCAGCAGCATCGACAGGGGAAGGGATTCACCCCTCCACTTT. Translation: CASSIDRGRDSPLHF.

This clone was found a few times. The V and J genes are TRBV27 and TRBJ2-7, with a weak D call TRBD2 (5 bases). The CDR3 loop spans 14 amino acids. CDR1 MNHEY and CDR2 SMNVEV come from the germline V gene (reference sequence). Trimming stripped 4 bases from V and 0 bases from J, with 10 bases between. The CDR3 nucleotides read TGTGCCAGCAGTTCATTTGGGAGCTCCTACGAGCAGTACTTC. This codes for CASSSFGSSYEQYF.

The J gene is TRBJ1-5, the V gene TRBV12-3 or TRBV12-4; possible D gene TRBD1, 5 bases. Trimming left V 3 bases short and J 6 bases short, with 9 bases between. The CDR3 consists of 13 residues. The CDR3 sequence is CASSFRGTQPQHF. In DNA, the CDR3 is TGTGCCAGCAGTTTCCGGGGGACTCAGCCCCAGCATTTT.

The V call is TRBV6-2 or TRBV6-3, the J call TRBJ1-5, with D perhaps matching TRBD1 (5 bases). Trimming cost V 5 bases and J 6 bases, with 11 bases left between them. Germline CDR1 and CDR2: MNHEY and SVGEGT. The CDR3 loop spans 13 amino acids. CDR3 loop: CASSLRDPQPQHF. CDR3 coding DNA: TGTGCCAGCAGTCTCCGGGACCCTCAGCCCCAGCATTTT.

This clone was seen more than once but under ten times. In the same sample, other DNA sequences code for this CDR3. DNA for the CDR3: TGTGCCAGCAGCCAAGATCAGAGCTATGGCTACACCTTC. This gives the protein CASSQDQSYGYTF. V gene TRBV14 combines with J gene TRBJ1-2; D is unclear. Germline V gene sequence: CDR1 SGHDN, CDR2 FVKESK. The CDR3 sequence is 13 residues long. Trimming left V 0 bases short and J 4 bases short, with 6 bases between. The full variable domain, its missing parts supplied by reference TRBV14 and TRBJ1-2, is EAGVTQFPSHSVIEKGQTVTLRCDPISGHDNLYWYRRVMGKEIKFLLHFVKESKQDESGMPNNRFLAERTGGTYSTLKVQPAELEDSGVYFCASSQDQSYGYTFGSGTRLTVV.

The gene calls are TRBV5-1 and TRBJ1-1, with D perhaps matching TRBD1 (5 bases). V shed 1 base and J shed 5 bases, with 9 bases lying between them. Germline V gene lookup returns CDR1 SGHRS and CDR2 YFSETQ. The CDR3 covers 13 residues. CDR3 amino acids: CASSLYGGTEAFF. CDR3 bases: TGCGCCAGCAGCTTGTATGGGGGGACTGAAGCTTTCTTT.

In regard to this clone: The junction departs from germline at one end; a sequencing error may be responsible. V usage is TRBV19 and J usage is TRBJ1-1; TRBD1 matches 7 bases. The germline gives CDR1 LNHDA, CDR2 SQIVND (reference sequence). The CDR3 has 13 amino acids. Here the CDR3 reads CAGSRTGDTEAFF. CDR3 nucleotide sequence: TGTGCCGGTAGTAGAACAGGGGACACTGAAGCTTTCTTT.

Worth noting for this clone: An end of the junction does not agree with germline; a read error may underlie this. The rearrangement joins TRBV27 to TRBJ2-1, with TRBD2 identical over 16 bases. Germline V CDR1 and CDR2: MNHEY, SMNVEV (reference sequence). This CDR3 region has 18 residues. The CDR3 coding sequence is TGTGCCAGCAGCCCCGGGACTAGCGGGAGGGCCTATTTCAATGGGCAGTTCTTC. Its translation is CASSPGTSGRAYFNGQFF.

This clone occurred many times. The chain joins TRBV10-3 to TRBJ1-5; maybe TRBD1 (5 bases). With 4 bases removed from V and 5 bases from J, the gap between germline ends came to 9 bases. CDR1 is ENHRY and CDR2 is SYGVKD in the germline V gene. The CDR3 has 13 residues. The CDR3 sequence is CAISGLRDQPQHF. CDR3 nucleotides: TGTGCCATCAGTGGACTCAGGGATCAGCCCCAGCATTTT.

The chain is built from TRBV5-3 and TRBJ2-2; 9 bases are a match to TRBD2. TRBV5-3 is placed among ORFs of uncertain function. The CDR3 totals 17 residues. The V and J ends lost 4 bases and 0 bases, in that order; junction bases with no gene match: 7. In nucleotides, the CDR3 is TGTGCCAGAAGCCCTAGAGCGGGAGGTCCGAACACCGGGGAGCTGTTTTTT. Amino acid sequence: CARSPRAGGPNTGELFF.

V usage is TRBV27 and J usage is TRBJ1-5; TRBD1 might be the D (6 bases). The CDR3 has 15 residues. The V end was cut by 6 bases, the J end by 2 bases, with 14 bases between. Germline V CDR1 and CDR2: MNHEY, SMNVEV (reference sequence). Here the CDR3 DNA reads TGTGCCAGCAGGTCCTTGGGGGGCCGCAATCAGCCCCAGCATTTT. This encodes CASRSLGGRNQPQHF.

The chain couples TRBV30 to TRBJ1-6, with D perhaps matching TRBD1 (6 bases). The V and J ends lost 0 bases and 4 bases respectively, with 10 bases between them. Germline CDR1 reads GTSNPN; CDR2 reads SVGIG (reference sequence). This CDR3 contains 15 residues. The CDR3 reads CAWSVPTGYNSPLHF. In nucleotides, the CDR3 is TGTGCCTGGAGTGTCCCGACAGGTTATAATTCACCCCTCCACTTT.

The chain recombines TRBV25-1 with TRBJ1-1, with a possible D match to TRBD1 (5 bases). The CDR3 sequence is 13 residues long. V lost 6 bases to trimming and J lost 5 bases, with 13 bases between them. From germline, CDR1 is MGHDK and CDR2 SYGVNS. CDR3 residues: CASSPQGRTEAFF. The CDR3 nucleotides read TGTGCCAGCAGCCCCCAGGGTAGGACTGAAGCTTTCTTT.